Detailed here is one T cell receptor (beta chain). Its target antigen remains unknown. The junction shows a germline mismatch at one end, possibly a read error. The CDR3 covers 14 residues, taking in both the cysteine and the phenylalanine. This entry keeps only the CDR3 DNA: 42 bases, framed from base 1. CDR1 LNHNV and CDR2 YYDKDF are derived from the germline V gene (reference sequence). The data were obtained in a study of blood T cells in healthy people across ages (dated by TCRdb to about 2015). With regard to the full study: In model experiments, template switching captured about one uniquely barcoded TCR beta cDNA molecule for every two T cells. To track age-related changes in TCR beta repertoire diversity, the study relied on deep sequencing normalized with unique cDNA molecular identifiers. The donors were split into four age groups: young (average 16 years), middle-aged (about 40), aged (62) and long-lived (more than 80). Using the same blood draw, the study looked at two additional independent replicas of 1 million unique cDNA reads for two donors, one aged 18 to 30 and the other aged 80 or older. To avoid experimental bias, donors of different ages were distributed randomly across sequencing lanes.

Study-wide conclusions, independent of this receptor: Total diversity estimates from one million sequenced T cells were considered lower bounds and underestimates. There was a strong correlation between observed TCR beta diversity and the percentage of naive T cells measured by flow cytometry. The CMV infection status of donors was not known, potentially confounding age-related changes in expanded clonotypes. As age increased, observed TCR beta diversity per million T cells dropped in a roughly linear way, and a significant reduction was already evident by age approximately 40. The long-lived group showed more naive CD4+ T cells, fewer expanded clones and increased TCR diversity than the aged group, suggesting age selection. Because profiling used bulk unsorted PBMCs, naive and antigen-experienced compartments could not be compared conclusively.

Systemically healthy Caucasian individuals from Russia, some 36 in total and aged roughly 6 to 100 years, were included as donors. Each donor gave ten milliliters of peripheral blood, collected into EDTA-treated Vacutainer tubes. Ficoll-Paque density-gradient centrifugation was used to isolate PBMCs, with at least 6.5 million per sample. Total RNA was extracted from PBMCs with Trizol reagent, with at least 5.5 micrograms obtained per sample. For every donor, flow cytometry on a PBMC aliquot measured the percentage of naive CD45RAhigh/CD27high T cells. The library was produced with 5' RACE. The data were produced on an Illumina HiSeq 2500. A second roughly 6 to 12 cycle PCR used a sample-barcoded 5' primer and a J-beta primer mix. Each TCR beta cDNA molecule received a unique molecular identifier from a template-switch 5' adaptor carrying 12 random nucleotides. At least 2.5 million CDR3-containing paired-end reads were obtained from each sample. All of the RNA was converted into first-strand cDNA using the Mint cDNA synthesis kit, with a TRBC-specific oligonucleotide serving as the primer. All cDNA was treated with uracil-DNA glycosylase and then went through a first 18-cycle PCR with the universal primers M1SS and BC2_uni_R. The authors' pipeline ran thus. For normalization, 1 million high-quality reads were randomly selected from each sample, with every read carrying a distinct molecular identifier. Instead of being binned into consensus sequences, reads that shared molecular identifiers were thrown out. MiTCR, set to a Q25 quality threshold and the strictest error-elimination algorithm, was used for CDR3 identification, clonotype clustering and error correction. A nonparametric unseen species model with Euler transformation was used to estimate lower-bound total TCR beta diversity. TCRdb reprocessing: public reads trimmed at Q25 with fastp, clones called with MiXCR, in-frame beta chains kept. Under each unique CDR3 protein, matching rows form one entry showing the most common genes and DNA. TCRdb, rather than the study authors, made the V and J calls. Across this sample there are hundreds of thousands of distinct CDR3 sequences, with about 42% seen only once. Of the sample, 15% to 20% falls within the top ten clones.

Sequencing used blood. The chain is assembled from TRBV15 and TRBJ2-5, and 8 bases in between align with TRBD2. This TCR was sampled from an elderly man in good health. The CDR3 region reads CATSSRGGLETRYF. The nucleotides read TGTGCCACCAGCAGTCGGGGGGGTCTGGAGACCCGGTACTTC.